A selection of T cell receptor beta chains follows, all from one sample in a study of T cells in Graves' hyperthyroidism and ophthalmopathy. TCRdb independently ran MiXCR on the multiplex PCR reads; one entry per CDR3 protein. The data show hundreds of thousands of distinct CDR3 sequences, under 15% seen once. The sample comprised blood. The receptors were gathered from a young woman with Graves' hyperthyroidism. CDR3s include the opening cysteine and the closing phenylalanine or tryptophan. The D gene is left open where the match is weak. Part of the rows lack a size; the others show once, few, many or a class for expanded clones.

len: 17; d_gene: -; j_gene: TRBJ1-5; v_gene: TRBV11-2; abundance: -; CDR3nt: TGTGCCAGCAGCTTAAAGGGGGGGGGGGATGGCAATCAGCCCCAGCATTTT; CDR3aa: CASSLKGGGDGNQPQHF
len: 12; d_gene: TRBD1; j_gene: TRBJ1-2; v_gene: TRBV18; abundance: many; CDR3nt: TGTGCCAGCTCACTCGGGACAGGTGGCTACACCTTC; CDR3aa: CASSLGTGGYTF
len: 16; d_gene: -; j_gene: TRBJ2-7; v_gene: TRBV5-1; abundance: -; CDR3nt: TGCGCCAGCAGCTTGGCTGTCGGAGGGCCTACCTACGAGCAGTACTTC; CDR3aa: CASSLAVGGPTYEQYF
len: 14; d_gene: -; j_gene: TRBJ2-4; v_gene: TRBV6-1; abundance: many; CDR3nt: TGTGCCAGCAGTGACGTCCTAGCCAAAAACATTCAGTACTTC; CDR3aa: CASSDVLAKNIQYF
len: 14; d_gene: TRBD2; j_gene: TRBJ2-5; v_gene: TRBV19; abundance: few; CDR3nt: TGTGCCAGTAGTATAGTTGGGGGACTAGCGCCTGAGTACTTC; CDR3aa: CASSIVGGLAPEYF
len: 16; d_gene: TRBD2; j_gene: TRBJ2-1; v_gene: TRBV11-2; abundance: many; CDR3nt: TGTGCCAGCAGCCCGCTGGGCGGGAGGCCTTACAATGAGCAGTTCTTC; CDR3aa: CASSPLGGRPYNEQFF
len: 12; d_gene: -; j_gene: TRBJ1-6; v_gene: TRBV2; abundance: many; CDR3nt: TGTGCCTCCGCGACAGATGTTTCACCCCTCCACTTT; CDR3aa: CASATDVSPLHF
len: 14; d_gene: -; j_gene: TRBJ2-1; v_gene: TRBV20-1; abundance: many; CDR3nt: TGCAGTGCTAGAGGGCTAGCGCTTTACAATGAGCAGTTCTTC; CDR3aa: CSARGLALYNEQFF
len: 14; d_gene: -; j_gene: TRBJ2-1; v_gene: TRBV3-1; abundance: many; CDR3nt: TGTGCCAGCAGGCTCGACAAAAAAGGCAATGAGCAGTTCTTC; CDR3aa: CASRLDKKGNEQFF
len: 15; d_gene: -; j_gene: TRBJ2-7; v_gene: TRBV28; abundance: many; CDR3nt: TGTGCCAGCAGTCGGCGGGGACAGTTTTCCTACGAGCAGTACTTC; CDR3aa: CASSRRGQFSYEQYF
len: 20; d_gene: TRBD1; j_gene: TRBJ2-1; v_gene: TRBV7-9; abundance: many; CDR3nt: TGTGCCAGCAGCTCACCTACCAGGGGGAACTATCATACCTCCTACAATGAGCAGTTCTTC; CDR3aa: CASSSPTRGNYHTSYNEQFF
len: 15; d_gene: -; j_gene: TRBJ2-7; v_gene: TRBV28; abundance: many; CDR3nt: TGTGCCAGCAGCCGACGACAGGGACTTAGGGCCGAGCAGTACTTC; CDR3aa: CASSRRQGLRAEQYF